This T cell receptor beta chain was captured by sequencing in a study of human T cells and chemical hapten exposure. Study summary: The study traced per-sample TCR yield variation mainly to small differences in pooled library volumes. General observations from the study: Alopecia affected the donors, so their immune response may differ from healthy people's.

Time point: patch test 3, about 24 weeks after DPC sensitization. As to treatment: therapeutic diphenylcyclopropenone sensitization with weekly scalp DPC. In regard to this clonotype: Its target is not known.

This CDR3 contains 17 residues. J lost 0 bases, V lost 6 bases, and 7 bases had no gene match. Via MiXCR, TCRdb re-called the RACE reads, giving one row per CDR3 protein. The sample shows about 82,000 distinct CDR3 sequences, 10% to 15% of them seen only once. The sequence was obtained from a woman between 45 and 65 years old with alopecia areata. Some clones in this sample may be carry-over from other donors' samples. The sequencing here drew on whole blood, taken in connection with sensitization to the hapten diphenylcyclopropenone (DPC). This chain links TRBV12-3 or TRBV12-4 with TRBJ2-1; 11 bases line up with TRBD2. CDR3 loop: CASRGPSGGSSYNEQFF. Written as DNA, the CDR3 is TGTGCCAGCAGGGGACCTAGCGGGGGGAGCTCCTACAATGAGCAGTTCTTC.